This T cell receptor (beta chain) was identified in a study of monozygotic twins with inflammatory bowel disease. Addition of UMIs with a 6-nucleotide sample barcode was achieved by template switching. From its re-call of the 5' RACE reads, TCRdb lists each CDR3 protein once, without DNA. This sample's clone table lists around 99,000 distinct CDR3 sequences. Germline CDR1 MNHNY, CDR2 SVGAGI (reference sequence). The CDR3 contains 12 residues. The source of this sequence is a human donor with ulcerative colitis or Crohn's disease, or a healthy co-twin of an affected twin (not recorded which). The chain uses TRBV6-6 and TRBJ2-7; the D call of TRBD2 rests on TCRdb alone, since no DNA is present to check it. Input material: blood. The CDR3 protein is CASSRGSYEQYF.